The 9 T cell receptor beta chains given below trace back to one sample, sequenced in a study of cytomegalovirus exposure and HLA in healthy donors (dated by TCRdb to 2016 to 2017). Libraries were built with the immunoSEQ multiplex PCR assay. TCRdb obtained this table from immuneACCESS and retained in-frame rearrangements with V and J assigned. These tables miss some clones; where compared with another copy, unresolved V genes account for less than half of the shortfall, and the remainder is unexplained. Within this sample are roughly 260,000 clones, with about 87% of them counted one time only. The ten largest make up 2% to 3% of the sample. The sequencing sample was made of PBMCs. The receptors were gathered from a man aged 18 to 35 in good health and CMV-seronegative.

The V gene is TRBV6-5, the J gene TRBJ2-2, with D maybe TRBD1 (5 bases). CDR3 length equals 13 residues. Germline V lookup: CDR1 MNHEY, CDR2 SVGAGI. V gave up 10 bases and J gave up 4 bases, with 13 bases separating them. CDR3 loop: CATAPGFTGELFF. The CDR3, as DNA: TGTGCCACCGCCCCAGGGTTCACCGGGGAGCTGTTTTTT.

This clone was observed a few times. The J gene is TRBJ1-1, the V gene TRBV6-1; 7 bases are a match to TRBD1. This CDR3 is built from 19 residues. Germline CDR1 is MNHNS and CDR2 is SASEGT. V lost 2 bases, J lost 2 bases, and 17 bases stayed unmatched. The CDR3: CASSESKWGHRGENTEAFF. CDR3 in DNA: TGTGCCAGCAGTGAAAGCAAGTGGGGCCACAGGGGAGAAAACACTGAAGCTTTCTTT.

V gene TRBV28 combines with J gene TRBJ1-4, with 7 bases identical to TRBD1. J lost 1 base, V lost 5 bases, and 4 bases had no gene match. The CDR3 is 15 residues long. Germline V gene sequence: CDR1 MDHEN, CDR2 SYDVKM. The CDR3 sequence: CASSPHRGTNEKLFF. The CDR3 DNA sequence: TGTGCCAGCAGTCCACACAGGGGAACTAATGAAAAACTGTTTTTT.

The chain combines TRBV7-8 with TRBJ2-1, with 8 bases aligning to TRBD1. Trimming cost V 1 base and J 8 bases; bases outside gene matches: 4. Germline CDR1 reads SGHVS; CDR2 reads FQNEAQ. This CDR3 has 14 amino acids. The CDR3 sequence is CASSLGTGYYEQFF. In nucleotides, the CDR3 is TGTGCCAGCAGCTTAGGGACAGGGTATTATGAGCAGTTCTTC.

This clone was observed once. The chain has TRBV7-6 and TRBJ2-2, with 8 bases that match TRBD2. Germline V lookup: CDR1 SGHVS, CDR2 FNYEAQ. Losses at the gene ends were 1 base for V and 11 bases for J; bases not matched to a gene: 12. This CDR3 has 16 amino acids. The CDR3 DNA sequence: TGTGCCAGCAGCTTAGTGCCGGGTAGCGGGGACGGTGAGCTGTTTTTT. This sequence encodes CASSLVPGSGDGELFF.

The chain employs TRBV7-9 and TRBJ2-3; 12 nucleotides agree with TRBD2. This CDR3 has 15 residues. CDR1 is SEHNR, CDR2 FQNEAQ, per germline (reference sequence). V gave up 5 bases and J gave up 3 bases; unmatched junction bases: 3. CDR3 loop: CASSRLAGETDTQYF. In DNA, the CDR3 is TGTGCCAGCAGCCGACTAGCGGGAGAAACAGATACGCAGTATTTT.

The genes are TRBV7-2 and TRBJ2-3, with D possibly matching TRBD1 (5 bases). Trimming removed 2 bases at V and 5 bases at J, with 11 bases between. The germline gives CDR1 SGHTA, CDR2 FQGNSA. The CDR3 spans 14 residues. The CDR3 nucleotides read TGTGCCAGCAGCTTAAATTCCAGGGAAGATACGCAGTATTTT. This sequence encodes CASSLNSREDTQYF.

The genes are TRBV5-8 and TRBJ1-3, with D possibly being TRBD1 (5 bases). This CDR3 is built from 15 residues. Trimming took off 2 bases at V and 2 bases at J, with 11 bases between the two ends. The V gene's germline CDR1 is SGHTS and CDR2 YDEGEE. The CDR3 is CASSLRGGTGNTIYF. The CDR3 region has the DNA TGTGCCAGCAGCTTACGCGGGGGGACTGGAAACACCATATATTTT.

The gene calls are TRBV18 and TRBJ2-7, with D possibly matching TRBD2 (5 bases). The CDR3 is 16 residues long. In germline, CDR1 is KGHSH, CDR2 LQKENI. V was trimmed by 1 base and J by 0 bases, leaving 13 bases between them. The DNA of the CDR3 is TGTGCCAGCTCACCACTTTTAACTGGGAGCTCCTACGAGCAGTACTTC. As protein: CASSPLLTGSSYEQYF.